Listed below are T cell receptor beta chains from one sample, sequenced in a study of T cells and Merkel cell carcinoma outcomes. Only in-frame clones appear in the TCRdb table, and some are missing; sequencing was by immunoSEQ multiplex PCR. The repertoire holds under 15,000 clones, with 95% as singletons. The sample comprised tumor tissue from Merkel cell carcinoma. The receptors stem from a human donor with Merkel cell carcinoma. Each CDR3 is given with its conserved first and last residue. The size of a clone is reported for some rows only, either as once, few or many, or as a class for expanded clones.

V: TRBV5-1; size: NA; length: 16; CDR3: CASSLGREAVRETQYF
V: TRBV4-1; size: NA; length: 13; CDR3: CASSQIGTDTQYF
V: TRBV11-3; size: NA; length: 15; CDR3: CASSFSGMVGNEQFF
V: TRBV5-1; size: NA; length: 14; CDR3: CASSLEQGLDTQYF
V: TRBV27; size: NA; length: 14; CDR3: CASSNRDIGYEQYF
V: TRBV7-9; size: NA; length: 15; CDR3: CASSLGRSNTGELFF
V: TRBV4-3; size: once; length: 18; CDR3: CASSQDGIASGAGDTQYF
V: TRBV14; size: NA; length: 14; CDR3: CASSPTIHGDTQYF
V: TRBV18; size: NA; length: 17; CDR3: CASSSQQGAENTGELFF
V: TRBV4-2; size: NA; length: 17; CDR3: CASSQDQGVRGGNTIYF
V: TRBV7-2; size: NA; length: 13; CDR3: CASSLELEEEQYF
V: TRBV27; size: NA; length: 16; CDR3: CASSLNRDLAKNIQYF
V: TRBV2; size: once; length: 15; CDR3: CASSEGQGITGELFF
V: TRBV4-1; size: NA; length: 15; CDR3: CASSQETGRTEKLFF
V: TRBV9; size: NA; length: 16; CDR3: CASSSGQASSYNEQFF
V: TRBV4-2; size: NA; length: 15; CDR3: CASSRGSSSYNEQFF
V: TRBV9; size: NA; length: 15; CDR3: CASSVGDRLNVEQFF
V: TRBV5-1; size: once; length: 15; CDR3: CASSARQGNQETQYF
V: TRBV30; size: NA; length: 15; CDR3: CAWSWGGGDGNEQFF
V: TRBV28; size: NA; length: 15; CDR3: CASSFDRGSNQPQHF
V: TRBV11-2; size: NA; length: 16; CDR3: CASSQTAGVNTGELFF
V: TRBV4-2; size: NA; length: 15; CDR3: CASSQVSQGNYGYTF
V: TRBV5-4; size: NA; length: 17; CDR3: CASSSNPTETNTGELFF
V: TRBV7-8; size: NA; length: 13; CDR3: CAERAIQNTEAFF
V: TRBV2; size: NA; length: 15; CDR3: CASSETGGRYNEQFF
V: TRBV30; size: NA; length: 16; CDR3: CAWSPGLAGTADTRYF
V: TRBV5-1; size: NA; length: 15; CDR3: CASSLAAGKYNEQFF
V: TRBV4-2; size: NA; length: 17; CDR3: CASSQDRGLAGGREQFF
V: TRBV12-5; size: NA; length: 13; CDR3: CASKPGPQETQYF
V: TRBV7-2; size: NA; length: 14; CDR3: CASSLYPERQPQHF
V: TRBV29-1; size: NA; length: 14; CDR3: CSGDQGLLYNEQFF
V: TRBV7-2; size: NA; length: 15; CDR3: CASRLRLSNTGELFF
V: TRBV15; size: few; length: 19; CDR3: CATSPSYSTGTGDEDTQYF
V: TRBV7-2; size: once; length: 17; CDR3: CASSLVVASGGYNEQFF
V: TRBV12-5; size: NA; length: 12; CDR3: CASGLMDSRQYF
V: TRBV28; size: NA; length: 15; CDR3: CASTPGGGRTDTQYF
V: TRBV28; size: once; length: 12; CDR3: CASKGGPGGYTF
V: TRBV18; size: NA; length: 13; CDR3: CASSPGQQETQYF